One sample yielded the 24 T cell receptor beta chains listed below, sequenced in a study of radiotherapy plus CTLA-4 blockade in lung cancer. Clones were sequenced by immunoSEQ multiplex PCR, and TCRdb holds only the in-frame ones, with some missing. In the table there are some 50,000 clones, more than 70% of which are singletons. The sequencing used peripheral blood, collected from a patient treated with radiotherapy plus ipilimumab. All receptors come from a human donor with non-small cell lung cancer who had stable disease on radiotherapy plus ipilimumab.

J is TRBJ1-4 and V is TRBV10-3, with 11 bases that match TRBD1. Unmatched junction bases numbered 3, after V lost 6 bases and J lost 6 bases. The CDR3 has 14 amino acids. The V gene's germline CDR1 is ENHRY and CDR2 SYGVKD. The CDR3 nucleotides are TGTGCCATCAGCCGGGGACAGGGGGATGAAAAACTGTTTTTT. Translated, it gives CAISRGQGDEKLFF.

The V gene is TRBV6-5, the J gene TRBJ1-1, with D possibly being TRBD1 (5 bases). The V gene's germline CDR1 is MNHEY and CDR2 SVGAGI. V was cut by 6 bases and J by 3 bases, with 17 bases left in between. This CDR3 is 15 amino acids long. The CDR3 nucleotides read TGTGCCAGCAGGACCTTCCTACTGGGGGACACTGAAGCTTTCTTT. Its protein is CASRTFLLGDTEAFF.

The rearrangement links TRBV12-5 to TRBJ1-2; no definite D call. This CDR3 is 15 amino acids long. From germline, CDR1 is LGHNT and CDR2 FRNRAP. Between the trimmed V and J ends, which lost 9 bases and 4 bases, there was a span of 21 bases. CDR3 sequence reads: CASGQEGPQGYGYTF. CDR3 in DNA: TGTGCTAGCGGCCAAGAAGGCCCCCAAGGCTATGGCTACACCTTC. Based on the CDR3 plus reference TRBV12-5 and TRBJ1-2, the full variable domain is DARVTQTPRHKVTEMGQEVTMRCQPILGHNTVFWYRQTMMQGLELLAYFRNRAPLDDSGMPKDRFSAEMPDATLATLKIQPSEPRDSAVYFCASGQEGPQGYGYTFGSGTRLTVV.

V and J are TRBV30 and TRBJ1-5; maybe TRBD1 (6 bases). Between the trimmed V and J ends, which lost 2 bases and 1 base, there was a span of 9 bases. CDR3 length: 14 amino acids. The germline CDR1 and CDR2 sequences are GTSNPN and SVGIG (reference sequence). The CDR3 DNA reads TGTGCCTGGAGTTCGGGACACAGCAATCAGCCCCAGCATTTT. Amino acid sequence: CAWSSGHSNQPQHF.

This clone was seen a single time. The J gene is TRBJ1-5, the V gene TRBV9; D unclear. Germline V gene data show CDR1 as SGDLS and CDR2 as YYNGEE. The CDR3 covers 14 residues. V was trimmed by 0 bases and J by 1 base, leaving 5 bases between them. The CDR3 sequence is CASSVEPSNQPQHF. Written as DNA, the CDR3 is TGTGCCAGCAGCGTAGAGCCAAGCAATCAGCCCCAGCATTTT. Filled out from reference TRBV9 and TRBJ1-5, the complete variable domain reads DSGVTQTPKHLITATGQRVTLRCSPRSGDLSVYWYQQSLDQGLQFLIQYYNGEERAKGNILERFSAQQFPDLHSELNLSSLELGDSALYFCASSVEPSNQPQHFGDGTRLSIL.

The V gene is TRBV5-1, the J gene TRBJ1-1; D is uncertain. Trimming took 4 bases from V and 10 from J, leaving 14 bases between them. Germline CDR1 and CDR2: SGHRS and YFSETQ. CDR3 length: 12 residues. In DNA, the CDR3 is TGCGCCAGCAGCCCGGAGGGCCCGCTAGCTTTCTTT. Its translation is CASSPEGPLAFF.

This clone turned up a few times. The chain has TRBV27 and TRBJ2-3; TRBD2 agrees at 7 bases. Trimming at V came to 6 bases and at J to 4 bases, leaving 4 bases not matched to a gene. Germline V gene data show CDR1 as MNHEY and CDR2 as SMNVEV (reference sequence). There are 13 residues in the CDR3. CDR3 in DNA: TGTGCCAGCAGCCCCACTAGCGCAGATACGCAGTATTTT. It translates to CASSPTSADTQYF.

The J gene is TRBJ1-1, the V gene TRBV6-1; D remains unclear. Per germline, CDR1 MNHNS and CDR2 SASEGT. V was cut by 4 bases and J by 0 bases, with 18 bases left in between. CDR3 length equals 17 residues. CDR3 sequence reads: CASSVTLPGRVNTEAFF. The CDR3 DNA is TGTGCCAGCAGTGTCACCCTCCCCGGGCGGGTGAACACTGAAGCTTTCTTT.

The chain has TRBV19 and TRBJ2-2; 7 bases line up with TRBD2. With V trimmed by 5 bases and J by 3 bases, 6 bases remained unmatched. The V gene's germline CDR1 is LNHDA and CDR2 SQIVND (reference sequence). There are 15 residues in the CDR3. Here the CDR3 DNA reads TGTGCCAGTAGTCTCAGCGGGGAATACACCGGGGAGCTGTTTTTT. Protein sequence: CASSLSGEYTGELFF. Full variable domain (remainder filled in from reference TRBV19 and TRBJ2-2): DGGITQSPKYLFRKEGQNVTLSCEQNLNHDAMYWYRQDPGQGLRLIYYSQIVNDFQKGDIAEGYSVSREKKESFPLTVTSAQKNPTAFYLCASSLSGEYTGELFFGEGSRLTVL.

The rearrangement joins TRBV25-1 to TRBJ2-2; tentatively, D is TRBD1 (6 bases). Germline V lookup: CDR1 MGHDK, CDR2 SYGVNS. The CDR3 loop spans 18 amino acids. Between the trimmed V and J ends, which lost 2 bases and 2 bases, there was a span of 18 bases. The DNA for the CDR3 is TGTGCCAGCAGTGAAACGGGTCCCGGGACATCAAACACCGGGGAGCTGTTTTTT. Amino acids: CASSETGPGTSNTGELFF. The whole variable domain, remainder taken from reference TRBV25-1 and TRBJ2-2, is EADIYQTPRYLVIGTGKKITLECSQTMGHDKMYWYQQDPGMELHLIHYSYGVNSTEKGDLSSESTVSRIRTEHFPLTLESARPSHTSQYLCASSETGPGTSNTGELFFGEGSRLTVL.

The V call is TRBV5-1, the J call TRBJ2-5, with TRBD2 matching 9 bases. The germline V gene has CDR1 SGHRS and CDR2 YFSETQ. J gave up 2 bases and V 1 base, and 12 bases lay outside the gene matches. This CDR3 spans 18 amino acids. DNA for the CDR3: TGCGCCAGCAGCTTGAGTGGGGGTAGCGGGGGCCGACAAGAGACCCAGTACTTC. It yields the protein CASSLSGGSGGRQETQYF.

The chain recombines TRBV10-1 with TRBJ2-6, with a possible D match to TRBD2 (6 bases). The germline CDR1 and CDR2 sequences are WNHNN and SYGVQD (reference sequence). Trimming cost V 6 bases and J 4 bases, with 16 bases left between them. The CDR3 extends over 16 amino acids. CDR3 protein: CASSPGAPGGANVLTF. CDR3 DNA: TGCGCCAGCAGCCCGGGAGCCCCTGGAGGGGCCAACGTCCTGACTTTC.

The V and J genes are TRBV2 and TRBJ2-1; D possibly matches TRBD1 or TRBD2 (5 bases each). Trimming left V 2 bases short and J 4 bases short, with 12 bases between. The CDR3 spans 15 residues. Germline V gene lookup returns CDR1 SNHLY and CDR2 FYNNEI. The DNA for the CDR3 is TGTGCCAGCAGTGAACTCGGGGCGGTTTACAATGAGCAGTTCTTC. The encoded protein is CASSELGAVYNEQFF.

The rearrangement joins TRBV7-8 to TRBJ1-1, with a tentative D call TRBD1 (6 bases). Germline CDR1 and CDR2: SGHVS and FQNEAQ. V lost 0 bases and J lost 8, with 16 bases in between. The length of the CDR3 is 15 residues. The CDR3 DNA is TGTGCCAGCAGCTTAGCGCGCGGGGGCGCGGTGGAAGCTTTCTTT. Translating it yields CASSLARGGAVEAFF.

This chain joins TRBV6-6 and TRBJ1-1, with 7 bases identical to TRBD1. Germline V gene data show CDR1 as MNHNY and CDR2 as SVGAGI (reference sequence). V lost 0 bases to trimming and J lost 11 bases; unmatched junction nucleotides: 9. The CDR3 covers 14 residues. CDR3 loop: CASSYSLTRQGAFF. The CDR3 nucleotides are TGTGCCAGCAGTTACTCCTTAACCCGACAGGGTGCTTTCTTT.

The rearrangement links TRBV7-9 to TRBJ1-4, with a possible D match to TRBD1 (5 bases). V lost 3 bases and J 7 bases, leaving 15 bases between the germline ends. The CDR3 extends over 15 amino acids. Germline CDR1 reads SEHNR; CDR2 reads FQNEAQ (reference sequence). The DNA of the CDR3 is TGTGCCAGCAGCTTGGTCGACAGATTCCGTGAAAAACTGTTTTTT. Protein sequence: CASSLVDRFREKLFF.

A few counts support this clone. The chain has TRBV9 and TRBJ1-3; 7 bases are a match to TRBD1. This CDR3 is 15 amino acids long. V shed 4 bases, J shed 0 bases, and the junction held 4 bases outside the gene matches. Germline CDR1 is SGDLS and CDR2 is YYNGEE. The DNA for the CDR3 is TGTGCCAGCAGCCCCGGGGACAGCTCTGGAAACACCATATATTTT. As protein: CASSPGDSSGNTIYF.

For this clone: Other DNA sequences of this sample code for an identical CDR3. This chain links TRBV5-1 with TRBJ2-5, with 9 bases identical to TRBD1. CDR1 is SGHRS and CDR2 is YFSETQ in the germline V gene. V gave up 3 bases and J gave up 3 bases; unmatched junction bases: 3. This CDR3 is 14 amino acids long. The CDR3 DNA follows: TGCGCCAGCAGCTCAGGGACAGGGAAAGAGACCCAGTACTTC. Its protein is CASSSGTGKETQYF.

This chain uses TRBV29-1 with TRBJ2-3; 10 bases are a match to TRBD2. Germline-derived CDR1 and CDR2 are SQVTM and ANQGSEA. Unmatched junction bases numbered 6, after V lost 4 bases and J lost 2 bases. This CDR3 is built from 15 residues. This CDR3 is CSVVTSGVFTDTQYF. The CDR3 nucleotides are TGCAGCGTTGTAACTAGCGGGGTCTTCACAGATACGCAGTATTTT.

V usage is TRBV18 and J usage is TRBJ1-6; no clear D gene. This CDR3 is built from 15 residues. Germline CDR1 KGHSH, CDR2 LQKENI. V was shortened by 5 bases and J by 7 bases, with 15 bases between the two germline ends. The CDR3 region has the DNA TGTGCCAGCTCATCCCAGACTGGCGGGAATTCACCCCTCCACTTT. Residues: CASSSQTGGNSPLHF.

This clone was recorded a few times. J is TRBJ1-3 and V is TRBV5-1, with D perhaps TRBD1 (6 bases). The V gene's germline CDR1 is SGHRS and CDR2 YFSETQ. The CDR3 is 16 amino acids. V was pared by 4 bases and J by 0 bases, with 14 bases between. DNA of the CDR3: TGCGCCAGCAGCCCGGACAGTCTAAGCTCTGGAAACACCATATATTTT. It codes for CASSPDSLSSGNTIYF.

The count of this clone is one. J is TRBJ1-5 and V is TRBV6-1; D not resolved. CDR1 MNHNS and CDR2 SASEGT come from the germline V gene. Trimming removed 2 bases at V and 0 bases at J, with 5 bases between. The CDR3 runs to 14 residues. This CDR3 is CASSEKNSNQPQHF. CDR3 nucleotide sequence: TGTGCCAGCAGTGAAAAAAATAGCAATCAGCCCCAGCATTTT.

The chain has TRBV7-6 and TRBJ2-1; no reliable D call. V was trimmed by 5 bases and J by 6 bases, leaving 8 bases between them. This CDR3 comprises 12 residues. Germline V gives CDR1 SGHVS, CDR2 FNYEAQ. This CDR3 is CASSAASNEQFF. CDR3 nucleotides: TGTGCCAGCAGCGCTGCGAGCAATGAGCAGTTCTTC.

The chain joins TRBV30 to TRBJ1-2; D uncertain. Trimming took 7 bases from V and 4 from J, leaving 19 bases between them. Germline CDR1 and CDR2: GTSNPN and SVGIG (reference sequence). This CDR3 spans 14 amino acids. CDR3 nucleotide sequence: TGTGCCTCCAAGCCCGGGGATGGGTTCTATGGCTACACCTTC. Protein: CASKPGDGFYGYTF.